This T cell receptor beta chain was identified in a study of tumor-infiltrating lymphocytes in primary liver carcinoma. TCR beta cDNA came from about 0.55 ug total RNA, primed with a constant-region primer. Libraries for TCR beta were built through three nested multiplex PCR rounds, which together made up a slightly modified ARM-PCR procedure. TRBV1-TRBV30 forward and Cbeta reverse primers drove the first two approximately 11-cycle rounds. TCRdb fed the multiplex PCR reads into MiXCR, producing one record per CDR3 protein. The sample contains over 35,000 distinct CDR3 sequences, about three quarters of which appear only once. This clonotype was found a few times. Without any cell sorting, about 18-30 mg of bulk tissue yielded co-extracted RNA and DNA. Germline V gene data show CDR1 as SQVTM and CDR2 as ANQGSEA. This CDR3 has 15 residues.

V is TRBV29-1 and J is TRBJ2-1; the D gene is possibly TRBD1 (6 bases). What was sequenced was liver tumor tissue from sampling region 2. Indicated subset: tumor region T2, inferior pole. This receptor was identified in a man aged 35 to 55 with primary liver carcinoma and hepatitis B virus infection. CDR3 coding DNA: TGCAGTTCCACTGGGACACAGAGCTCCTACAATGAGCAGTTCTTC. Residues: CSSTGTQSSYNEQFF.